This T cell receptor beta chain was found in a study of OX40 agonist ivuxolimab in advanced cancers. Findings of the study overall: Dose levels from 0.1 to 3.0 mg/kg saw CD4+ and CD8+ blood T cells expand clonally by week 6. More expanded clones were seen, on average, in CD8+ T cells than in CD4+. Relatively little clonal expansion, among the lowest observed, appeared in partial responders at 0.1-3.0 mg/kg.

The V and J ends lost 1 base and 0 bases respectively, with 12 bases between them. The CDR3 runs 16 residues. Germline CDR1 reads SQVTM; CDR2 reads ANQGSEA. Worth noting for this clone: Its specificity is unknown.

Libraries were prepared by immunoSEQ multiplex PCR; TCRdb keeps only in-frame clonotypes and omits some of them. The sample lists 35,000 to 45,000 clones, around 83% seen once, with about 20% in the top ten. The genes are TRBV29-1 and TRBJ1-4, with D unclear. The specimen comprised CD4+ or CD8+ T cells sorted from blood, sampled in a trial of the OX40 agonist ivuxolimab. This clonotype was obtained from an adult with an advanced solid tumor such as melanoma, head and neck, liver or kidney cancer. The CDR3 reads CSVEGGEFSTNEKLFF. In nucleotides, the CDR3 is TGCAGCGTTGAAGGGGGAGAGTTCTCAACTAATGAAAAACTGTTTTTT.